This T cell receptor beta chain was found in a study of shared clonotypes between healthy human individuals. Whole-study findings and limits: Compared with clonotypes that all four donors shared, non-shared clonotypes had lower generation probabilities.

Concerning this clone itself: Its specificity is unknown.

In the CD4+ fraction, cells were divided into CD45RA+ naive and CD45RA-negative memory subsets. V lost 3 bases and J 6 bases, leaving 12 bases between the germline ends. Germline V gene sequence: CDR1 SNHLY, CDR2 FYNNEI. CDR3 length: 13 amino acids. It was 200 to 250 ng DNA, about 30,000 T cell genomes, that sorted-subset replicate PCRs used. Assay: immunoSEQ multiplex PCR; the TCRdb copy retains only in-frame clones and omits some. Of roughly 1,600,000 clones listed, approximately 98.5% were seen once; the top ten hold around 0.38%. Material for sequencing was naive CD4+ T cells sorted from blood. As for subset: CD45RA+ positively selected. The chain joins TRBV2 to TRBJ2-7; D might be TRBD1 (5 bases). The sequence came from a young man in good health. The CDR3 nucleotides read TGTGCCAGCAGTGACGTGGGGCCAGGCGAGCAGTACTTC. It specifies CASSDVGPGEQYF.